The present T cell receptor beta chain was sequenced within a study of T cells after yellow fever vaccination. Study at large: Low-cell-number fractions underwent preparation using SMART-Seq v4 Ultra Low Input.

Study observations and caveats: Post-booster repertoires again held most primary-vaccination clones (about 95% CD4, about 90% CD8). A limited proportion of clonotypes was detected within both the CD4 and CD8 compartments.

CDR1 is LNHDA and CDR2 is SQIVND in the germline V gene (reference sequence). V dropped 7 bases and J dropped 3 bases, with 7 bases sitting between them. CDR3 size: 11 residues. UMIs were added to TCR cDNA along with a universal primer site when it was made by 5'RACE template switching. MiXCR was run by TCRdb on the 5' RACE reads, yielding one entry per CDR3 protein. The table has 450,000 to 600,000 distinct CDR3 sequences, around 17% seen once. This clonotype came up a few times. As yet, its antigen is unknown. Material: PBMCs, obtained about 5 days after the first yellow fever vaccination. The source of this sequence is a man younger than 35 who received the YFV17D yellow fever vaccine. The chain couples TRBV19 to TRBJ2-7; D call uncertain. The DNA of the CDR3 is TGTGCCAGTACCGCAGGCTACGAGCAGTACTTC. The encoded protein is CASTAGYEQYF.